The 22 T cell receptor beta chains listed next were all sequenced from one sample in a study of T cells in severe cutaneous drug reactions. Bulk and single-cell libraries used iRepertoire multiplex PCR with TCR subtype-specific primers. TCRdb reprocessed the multiplex PCR reads, keeping one entry per CDR3 protein, no DNA. The record lists 2,500 to 3,500 distinct CDR3 sequences, of which the ten most abundant hold 45% to 65%. Carbamazepine had induced Stevens-Johnson syndrome or toxic epidermal necrolysis in the sequenced donors. Sequences were obtained from cells from a skin blister. The source is a human donor with toxic epidermal necrolysis, a severe cutaneous drug reaction.

The rearrangement uses TRBV9 and TRBJ2-1; TCRdb's D gene call, TRBD1, goes unchecked for lack of DNA. The CDR3 contains 15 residues. The V gene's germline CDR1 is SGDLS and CDR2 YYNGEE. The CDR3 spells CASSSGRGVYNEQFF.

This chain uses TRBV29-1 with TRBJ2-3; TCRdb reports TRBD2, a call that lacks DNA to check it against. CDR3 length equals 13 residues. Germline assignment: CDR1 SQVTM and CDR2 ANQGSEA. The CDR3 sequence is CSLKEGGTDTQYF.

The chain combines TRBV12-3 or TRBV12-4 with TRBJ2-1. The CDR3 loop spans 15 amino acids. Here the CDR3 reads CASTHTSESYNEQFF.

The chain has TRBV6-2 or TRBV6-3 and TRBJ2-1; TCRdb proposes TRBD2, but this gene call is untestable without DNA. This CDR3 has 14 amino acids. Per the germline V gene, CDR1 is MNHEY and CDR2 is SVGEGT. CDR3 loop: CASRGLAGEHEQFF.

The chain has TRBV2 and TRBJ2-1. CDR1 and CDR2 (germline): SNHLY, FYNNEI. The CDR3 extends over 15 amino acids. The CDR3 here is CASREDRGSYNEQFF.

This chain joins TRBV30 and TRBJ2-7; TCRdb selects TRBD1, and the lack of DNA leaves this call unchecked. Germline-derived CDR1 and CDR2 are GTSNPN and SVGIG (reference sequence). This CDR3 has 12 residues. The CDR3 spells CAWSRAGYEQYF.

V usage is TRBV6-5 and J usage is TRBJ2-7; TCRdb proposes TRBD1, but this gene call is untestable without DNA. The CDR3 is 12 amino acids. Germline-derived CDR1 and CDR2 are MNHEY and SVGAGI. This chain's CDR3 is CASSRTGGEQYF.

The J gene is TRBJ2-1, the V gene TRBV7-9; without DNA, the TCRdb call of TRBD2 cannot be checked. The CDR3 has 11 residues. Looked up from germline, CDR1 is SEHNR and CDR2 is FQNEAQ (reference sequence). The CDR3 sequence: CASGRGDEQFF.

The chain has TRBV7-9 and TRBJ2-7; TCRdb's D call, TRBD1, is unchecked because there is no DNA. The CDR3 is made up of 19 amino acids. Germline CDR1 and CDR2: SEHNR and FQNEAQ (reference sequence). CDR3 sequence: CASSGGLLPGQGISYERYF.

By frequency, this clonotype is medium-sized. V and J are TRBV10-2 and TRBJ2-7. The CDR3 runs 14 residues. Germline CDR1 is WSHSY and CDR2 is SAAADI. This CDR3 is CASSAELSSYEQYF.

This chain joins TRBV6-2 or TRBV6-3 and TRBJ2-7; TCRdb returns TRBD2, unconfirmable since there is no DNA. Germline loops: CDR1 MNHEY, CDR2 SVGEGT. CDR3 length equals 14 residues. This CDR3 reads CASYGTGGTYEQYF.

The genes are TRBV30 and TRBJ2-7; the TCRdb call, TRBD2, lacks DNA for checking. CDR3 length: 16 residues. Germline CDR1 is GTSNPN and CDR2 is SVGIG (reference sequence). The CDR3 sequence: CAWSAHLLAGGFEQYF.

The chain links TRBV29-1 to TRBJ1-2; absent DNA, TCRdb's TRBD1 call cannot be checked. Germline V CDR1 and CDR2: SQVTM, ANQGSEA. This CDR3 comprises 13 residues. This CDR3 is CSVPGQGSYGYTF. The full variable domain, with the rest looked up from reference TRBV29-1 and TRBJ1-2, is SAVISQKPSRDICQRGTSLTIQCQVDSQVTMMFWYRQQPGQSLTLIATANQGSEATYESGFVIDKFPISRPNLTFSTLTVSNMSPEDSSIYLCSVPGQGSYGYTFGSGTRLTVV.

The CDR3 protein is CASSEPRHEQFF. The chain employs TRBV11-2 and TRBJ2-1. The CDR3 runs to 12 residues. The germline gives CDR1 SGHAT, CDR2 FQNNGV.

The V call is TRBV12-3 or TRBV12-4, the J call TRBJ1-4. This CDR3 comprises 11 residues. CDR3 residues: CASSWGEKLFF.

By frequency, this clonotype registers medium-sized (0.01 to 0.1%). This rearrangement joins TRBV6-2 or TRBV6-3 to TRBJ2-3; TCRdb names TRBD2, which stays unverified in the absence of DNA. The CDR3 has 14 amino acids. The germline CDR1 and CDR2 sequences are MNHEY and SVGEGT. The CDR3 sequence: CASALAGSTDTQYF.

V usage is TRBV6-6 and J usage is TRBJ2-1; TCRdb names TRBD2, which stays unverified in the absence of DNA. The CDR3 covers 17 residues. In germline, CDR1 is MNHNY, CDR2 SVGAGI (reference sequence). The CDR3 region is CASTALAVPRADNEQFF.

The chain joins TRBV27 to TRBJ2-2; the D call from TCRdb, TRBD1, cannot be confirmed without DNA. This CDR3 is built from 15 residues. Germline V gene sequence: CDR1 MNHEY, CDR2 SMNVEV (reference sequence). The CDR3 is CASGGGVKEAGELFF.

This CDR3 reads CASSLHGGESYEQYF. The rearrangement joins TRBV11-2 to TRBJ2-7; TCRdb picks TRBD1, but there is no DNA to check that call. This CDR3 spans 15 amino acids. CDR1 is SGHAT and CDR2 is FQNNGV in the germline V gene.

The chain is built from TRBV6-1 and TRBJ2-7; TCRdb proposes TRBD1, but this gene call is untestable without DNA. Germline assignment: CDR1 MNHNS and CDR2 SASEGT. This CDR3 region has 14 residues. The CDR3 sequence is CASSAGQGTYEQYF.

The gene calls are TRBV7-9 and TRBJ1-2; TCRdb's D gene call, TRBD1, goes unchecked for lack of DNA. The CDR3 is 14 residues long. Per germline, CDR1 SEHNR and CDR2 FQNEAQ (reference sequence). The CDR3 is CVSSLNRGDYGYTF.

This clonotype is deemed medium-sized by its frequency. The chain has TRBV2 and TRBJ2-1. Germline V gene lookup returns CDR1 SNHLY and CDR2 FYNNEI. The CDR3 is 11 residues long. The CDR3 region is CASSVGQVQFF. Drawing the rest from reference TRBV2 and TRBJ2-1, the complete variable domain is EPEVTQTPSHQVTQMGQEVILRCVPISNHLYFYWYRQILGQKVEFLVSFYNNEISEKSEIFDDQFSVERPDGSNFTLKIRSTKLEDSAMYFCASSVGQVQFFGPGTRLTVL.